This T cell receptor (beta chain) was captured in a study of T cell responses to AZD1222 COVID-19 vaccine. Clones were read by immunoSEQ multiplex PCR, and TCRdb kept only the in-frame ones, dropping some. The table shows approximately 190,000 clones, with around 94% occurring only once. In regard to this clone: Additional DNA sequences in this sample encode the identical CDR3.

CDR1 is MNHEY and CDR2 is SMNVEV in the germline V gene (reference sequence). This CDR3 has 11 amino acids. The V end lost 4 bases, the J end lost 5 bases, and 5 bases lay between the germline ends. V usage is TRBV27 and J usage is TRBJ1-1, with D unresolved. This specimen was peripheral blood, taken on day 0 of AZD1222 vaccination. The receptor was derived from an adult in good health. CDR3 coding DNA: TGTGCCAGCAGTTCGGGAACTGAAGCTTTCTTT. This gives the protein CASSSGTEAFF.